The 15 T cell receptor beta chains below all came from one sample that was sequenced in a study of blood T cell repertoires in COVID-19. Measured with immunoSEQ multiplex PCR; TCRdb has only the in-frame clones, and not every one. Of about 280,000 clones listed, around 85% are singletons. Sequencing was performed on PBMCs or T cells enriched from blood (not recorded which). Source of these receptors: a woman in her fifties or sixties who had recovered from COVID-19.

J is TRBJ2-2 and V is TRBV10-1, with D possibly being TRBD1 (5 bases). This CDR3 contains 14 residues. With 2 bases removed from V and 3 bases from J, the gap between germline ends came to 7 bases. The germline V gene has CDR1 WNHNN and CDR2 SYGVQD (reference sequence). CDR3 sequence: CASSEGQHTGELFF. CDR3 sequence (DNA): TGCGCCAGCAGTGAGGGACAACACACCGGGGAGCTGTTTTTT.

The gene calls are TRBV4-1 and TRBJ2-7, with a weak D call TRBD2 (5 bases). The V gene's germline CDR1 is MGHRA and CDR2 YSYEKL. This CDR3 comprises 14 residues. V was cut by 0 bases and J by 6 bases, with 12 bases left in between. The CDR3 DNA follows: TGCGCCAGCAGCCAAGATCACGTCGGGGTCGAGCAGTACTTC. It yields the protein CASSQDHVGVEQYF.

The rearrangement links TRBV27 to TRBJ2-7; a weak D match, TRBD1 (5 bases). This CDR3 is built from 14 residues. V shed 8 bases and J shed 6 bases, with 20 bases lying between them. Per the germline V gene, CDR1 is MNHEY and CDR2 is SMNVEV (reference sequence). DNA for the CDR3: TGTGCCAGCTCTACTTCCTTAGCTACAGGCGAGCAGTACTTC. Protein product: CASSTSLATGEQYF.

The chain recombines TRBV15 with TRBJ1-6; 8 positions agree with TRBD1. There are 19 residues in the CDR3. Germline V gives CDR1 LNHNV, CDR2 YYDKDF (reference sequence). V lost 5 bases to trimming and J lost 9 bases; unmatched junction nucleotides: 21. CDR3 residues: CATSASPPGRGLGGSPLHF. DNA for the CDR3: TGTGCCACCAGCGCCTCGCCCCCGGGCAGGGGGCTGGGCGGTTCACCCCTCCACTTT.

The rearrangement links TRBV25-1 to TRBJ1-1; perhaps TRBD1 as D (6 bases). V shed 3 bases and J shed 3 bases, with 8 bases lying between them. The CDR3 runs to 13 residues. CDR1 MGHDK and CDR2 SYGVNS come from the germline V gene. The CDR3 is CASSDGQHTEAFF. CDR3 DNA: TGTGCCAGCAGTGATGGACAGCACACTGAAGCTTTCTTT.

This clone was seen just once. Written as DNA, the CDR3 is TGTGCCAGCAGTTTAGCGGGACGGCTACACGAGCAGTACTTC. Translating gives CASSLAGRLHEQYF. V and J are TRBV28 and TRBJ2-7; tentatively, D is TRBD2 (6 bases). The V gene lost 2 bases and the J gene lost 5 bases, with 13 bases spanning the gap. Germline CDR1 reads MDHEN; CDR2 reads SYDVKM. This CDR3 spans 14 amino acids. Together with reference TRBV28 and TRBJ2-7, the CDR3 gives the full variable domain: DVKVTQSSRYLVKRTGEKVFLECVQDMDHENMFWYRQDPGLGLRLIYFSYDVKMKEKGDIPEGYSVSREKKERFSLILESASTNQTSMYLCASSLAGRLHEQYFGPGTRLTVT.

The V gene is TRBV19, the J gene TRBJ2-1, with 9 bases that match TRBD1. The CDR3 runs to 16 residues. The trim removed 3 bases at V and 4 bases at J, leaving 7 bases unmatched. The germline CDR1 and CDR2 sequences are LNHDA and SQIVND (reference sequence). In nucleotides, the CDR3 is TGTGCCAGTAGTATCCCGCGAGGACAGGGGTACAATGAGCAGTTCTTC. This gives the protein CASSIPRGQGYNEQFF. Filled out from reference TRBV19 and TRBJ2-1, the complete variable domain reads DGGITQSPKYLFRKEGQNVTLSCEQNLNHDAMYWYRQDPGQGLRLIYYSQIVNDFQKGDIAEGYSVSREKKESFPLTVTSAQKNPTAFYLCASSIPRGQGYNEQFFGPGTRLTVL.

The V gene is TRBV13, the J gene TRBJ1-6, with 7 bases matching TRBD1. Trimming removed 5 bases from V and 9 bases from J; junction bases left unmatched: 7. CDR1 PRHDT and CDR2 FYEKMQ come from the germline V gene (reference sequence). The CDR3 has 14 residues. The CDR3 bases are TGTGCCAGCAGCACACAGGGGCGGACTTCACCCCTCCACTTT. It specifies CASSTQGRTSPLHF.

This clone was detected only once. The chain links TRBV5-1 to TRBJ2-1; D is unresolved. Germline CDR1 SGHRS, CDR2 YFSETQ. The V end lost 0 bases, the J end lost 5 bases, and 6 bases lay between the germline ends. The CDR3 extends over 13 amino acids. CDR3 nucleotide sequence: TGCGCCAGCAGCTTGGGAGCTAACAATGAGCAGTTCTTC. Translating gives CASSLGANNEQFF.

This sequence joins TRBV28 and TRBJ1-1; tentatively, D is TRBD1 (6 bases). CDR3 length equals 12 residues. V lost 3 bases and J lost 5, with 7 bases in between. Germline V lookup: CDR1 MDHEN, CDR2 SYDVKM. The CDR3 protein is CASSLGQTEAFF. CDR3 nucleotide sequence: TGTGCCAGCAGTTTGGGACAAACTGAAGCTTTCTTT.

In this sample, this clone turned up a few times. This chain joins TRBV5-1 and TRBJ2-3; 7 positions match TRBD1. Germline loops: CDR1 SGHRS, CDR2 YFSETQ. CDR3 length: 15 amino acids. J was trimmed by 4 bases and V by 0 bases; bases with no gene match: 5. CDR3 DNA sequence: TGCGCCAGCAGCTTGGACAGGGGCTGGGCAGATACGCAGTATTTT. It encodes CASSLDRGWADTQYF.

The DNA of the CDR3 is TGTGCCAGCAGTCCGGTTTTCCACGAGACCCAGTACTTC. This codes for CASSPVFHETQYF. This rearrangement joins TRBV7-9 to TRBJ2-5, with no clear D. The CDR3 contains 13 residues. V gave up 6 bases and J gave up 5 bases, with 13 bases separating them. Germline V gene sequence: CDR1 SEHNR, CDR2 FQNEAQ (reference sequence).

This clone was detected only once. The chain couples TRBV7-7 to TRBJ2-5, with 15 bases identical to TRBD2. This CDR3 is built from 19 residues. The ends lost 4 bases at V and 1 base at J; junction bases unmatched: 10. Germline-derived CDR1 and CDR2 are SSHAT and FNYEAQ (reference sequence). This CDR3 is CASSSGGLAGGPLQETQYF. DNA of the CDR3: TGTGCCAGCAGCTCGGGGGGACTAGCGGGGGGCCCCCTCCAAGAGACCCAGTACTTC. The full variable domain, with the rest looked up from reference TRBV7-7 and TRBJ2-5, is GAGVSQSPRYKVTKRGQDVTLRCDPISSHATLYWYQQALGQGPEFLTYFNYEAQPDKSGLPSDRFSAERPEGSISTLTIQRTEQRDSAMYRCASSSGGLAGGPLQETQYFGPGTRLLVL.

J is TRBJ1-1 and V is TRBV3-1 (or the pseudogene TRBV3-2), with D possibly being TRBD1 (6 bases). The V gene lost 4 bases and the J gene lost 4 bases, with 13 bases spanning the gap. The CDR3 length is 14 residues. Germline V gene lookup returns CDR1 LGHDT and CDR2 YNNKEL (reference sequence). CDR3 sequence reads: CASSPTGRSTEAFF. CDR3 bases: TGTGCCAGCAGCCCAACAGGGAGAAGCACTGAAGCTTTCTTT.

This clone occurred a few times. J is TRBJ2-1 and V is TRBV19; 9 bases are a match to TRBD2. The CDR3 extends over 13 amino acids. V lost 7 bases to trimming and J lost 3 bases; unmatched junction nucleotides: 1. Germline V CDR1 and CDR2: LNHDA, SQIVND (reference sequence). This CDR3 reads CASTSGNYNEQFF. The CDR3 DNA sequence: TGTGCCAGTACTAGCGGGAACTACAATGAGCAGTTCTTC.